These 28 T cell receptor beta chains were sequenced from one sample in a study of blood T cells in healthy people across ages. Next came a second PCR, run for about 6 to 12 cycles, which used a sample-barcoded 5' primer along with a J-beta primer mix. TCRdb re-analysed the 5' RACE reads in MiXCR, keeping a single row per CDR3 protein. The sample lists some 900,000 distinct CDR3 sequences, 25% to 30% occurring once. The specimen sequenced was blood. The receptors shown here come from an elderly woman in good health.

The CDR3 bases are TGTGCCAGCAGCTATAGCGGGGATTCACCCCTCCACTTT. Translated, it gives CASSYSGDSPLHF. This chain links TRBV7-2 with TRBJ1-6, with unresolved D. The germline V gene encodes CDR1 SGHTA and CDR2 FQGNSA. Trimming pared 4 bases from V and 8 bases from J, leaving 9 bases between. CDR3 size: 13 residues.

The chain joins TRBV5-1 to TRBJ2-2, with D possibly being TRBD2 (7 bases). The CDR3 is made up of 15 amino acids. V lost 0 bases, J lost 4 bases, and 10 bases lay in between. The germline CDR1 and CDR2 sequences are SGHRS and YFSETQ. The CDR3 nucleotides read TGCGCCAGCAGCTTGGCCGGGGGGCGCACCGGGGAGCTGTTTTTT. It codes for CASSLAGGRTGELFF.

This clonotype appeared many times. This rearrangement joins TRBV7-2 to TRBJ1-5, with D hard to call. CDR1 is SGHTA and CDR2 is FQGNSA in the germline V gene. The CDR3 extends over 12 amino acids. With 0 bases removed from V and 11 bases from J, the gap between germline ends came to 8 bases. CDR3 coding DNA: TGTGCCAGCAGCTTAGCGGGAGGGACCCAGCATTTT. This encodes CASSLAGGTQHF.

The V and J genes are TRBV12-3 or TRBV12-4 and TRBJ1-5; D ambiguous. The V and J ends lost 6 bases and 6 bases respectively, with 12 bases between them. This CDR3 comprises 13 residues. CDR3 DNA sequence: TGTGCCAGCAGCTTTGGCACGGCTCAGCCCCAGCATTTT. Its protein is CASSFGTAQPQHF.

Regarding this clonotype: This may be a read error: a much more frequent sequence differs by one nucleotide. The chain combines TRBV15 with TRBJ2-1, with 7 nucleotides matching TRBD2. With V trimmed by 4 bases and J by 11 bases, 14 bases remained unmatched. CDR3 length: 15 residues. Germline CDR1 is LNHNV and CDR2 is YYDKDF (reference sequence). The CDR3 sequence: CATSKRLADTMKQFF. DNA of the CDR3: TGTGCCACCAGCAAGAGGCTAGCGGATACAATGAAGCAGTTCTTC.

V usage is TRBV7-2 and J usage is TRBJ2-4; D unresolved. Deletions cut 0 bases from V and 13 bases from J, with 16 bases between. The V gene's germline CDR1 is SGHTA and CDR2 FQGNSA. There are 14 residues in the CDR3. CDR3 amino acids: CASSLAYDSYGQYF. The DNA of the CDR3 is TGTGCCAGCAGCTTAGCCTACGACTCCTACGGGCAGTACTTC. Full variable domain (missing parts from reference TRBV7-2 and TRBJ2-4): GAGVSQSPSNKVTEKGKDVELRCDPISGHTALYWYRQSLGQGLEFLIYFQGNSAPDKSGLPSDRFSAERTGGSVSTLTIQRTQQEDSAVYLCASSLAYDSYGQYFGAGTRLSVL.

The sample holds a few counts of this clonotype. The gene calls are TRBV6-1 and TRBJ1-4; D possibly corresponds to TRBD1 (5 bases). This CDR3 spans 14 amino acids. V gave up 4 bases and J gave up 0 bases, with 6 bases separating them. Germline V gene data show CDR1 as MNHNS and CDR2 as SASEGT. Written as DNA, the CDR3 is TGTGCCAGCAGTGTAGGGGCAACTAATGAAAAACTGTTTTTT. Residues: CASSVGATNEKLFF.

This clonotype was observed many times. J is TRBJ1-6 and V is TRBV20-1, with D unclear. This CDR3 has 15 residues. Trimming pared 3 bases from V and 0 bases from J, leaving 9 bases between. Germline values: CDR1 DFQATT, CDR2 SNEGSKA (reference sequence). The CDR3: CSASPQSSYNSPLHF. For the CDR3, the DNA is TGCAGTGCTAGCCCACAGAGCTCCTATAATTCACCCCTCCACTTT.

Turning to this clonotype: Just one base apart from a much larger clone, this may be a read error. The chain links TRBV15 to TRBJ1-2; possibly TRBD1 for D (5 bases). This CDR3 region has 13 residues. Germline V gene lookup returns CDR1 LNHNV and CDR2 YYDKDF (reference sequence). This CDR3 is CVTSKRDLYGYTF. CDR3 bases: TGTGTCACCAGCAAGCGGGACCTCTATGGCTACACCTTC.

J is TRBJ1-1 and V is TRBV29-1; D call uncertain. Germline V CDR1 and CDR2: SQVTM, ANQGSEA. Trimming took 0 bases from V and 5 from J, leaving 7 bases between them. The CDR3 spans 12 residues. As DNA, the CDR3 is TGCAGCGTTGAAGATCTTCAAACTGAAGCTTTCTTT. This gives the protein CSVEDLQTEAFF.

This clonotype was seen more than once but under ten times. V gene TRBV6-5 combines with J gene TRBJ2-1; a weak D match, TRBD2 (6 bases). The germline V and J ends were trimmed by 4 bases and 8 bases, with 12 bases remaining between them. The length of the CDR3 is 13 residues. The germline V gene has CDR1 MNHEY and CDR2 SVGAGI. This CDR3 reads CASSFLGEDEQFF. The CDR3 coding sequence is TGTGCCAGCAGTTTTTTGGGGGAGGATGAGCAGTTCTTC.

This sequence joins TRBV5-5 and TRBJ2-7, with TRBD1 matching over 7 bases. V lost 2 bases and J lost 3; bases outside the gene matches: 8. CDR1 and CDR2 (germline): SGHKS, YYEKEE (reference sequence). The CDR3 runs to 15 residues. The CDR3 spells CASSLGVPGGYEQYF. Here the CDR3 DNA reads TGTGCCAGCAGCTTAGGTGTGCCAGGGGGCTACGAGCAGTACTTC.

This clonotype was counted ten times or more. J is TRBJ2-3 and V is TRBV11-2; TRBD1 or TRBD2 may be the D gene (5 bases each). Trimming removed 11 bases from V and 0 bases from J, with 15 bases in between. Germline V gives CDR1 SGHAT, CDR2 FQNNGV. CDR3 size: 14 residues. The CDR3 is CASKPGRSTDTQYF. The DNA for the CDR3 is TGTGCCTCAAAACCGGGGCGAAGCACAGATACGCAGTATTTT.

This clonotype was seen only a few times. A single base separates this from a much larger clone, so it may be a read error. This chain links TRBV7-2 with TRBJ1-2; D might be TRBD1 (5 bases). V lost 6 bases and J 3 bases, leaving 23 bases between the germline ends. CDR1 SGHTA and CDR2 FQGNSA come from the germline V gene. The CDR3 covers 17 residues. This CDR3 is CASSPSSPGRGHYGYTF. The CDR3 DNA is TGTGCCAGCAGTCCCTCCTCTCCGGGACGGGGTCACTATGGCTACACCTTC.

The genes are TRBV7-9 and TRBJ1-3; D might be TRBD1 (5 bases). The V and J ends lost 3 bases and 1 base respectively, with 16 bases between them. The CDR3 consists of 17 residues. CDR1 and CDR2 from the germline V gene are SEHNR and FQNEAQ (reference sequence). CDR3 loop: CASSFRRGTPSGNTIYF. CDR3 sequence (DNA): TGTGCCAGCAGCTTCAGACGCGGGACCCCTTCTGGAAACACCATATATTTT.

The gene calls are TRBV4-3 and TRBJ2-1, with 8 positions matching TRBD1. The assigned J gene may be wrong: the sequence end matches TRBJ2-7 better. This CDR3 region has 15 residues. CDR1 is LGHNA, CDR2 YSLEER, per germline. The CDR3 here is CASSQTGGAYYEQYF. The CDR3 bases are TGCGCCAGCAGCCAAACAGGGGGAGCCTACTACGAGCAGTACTTC.

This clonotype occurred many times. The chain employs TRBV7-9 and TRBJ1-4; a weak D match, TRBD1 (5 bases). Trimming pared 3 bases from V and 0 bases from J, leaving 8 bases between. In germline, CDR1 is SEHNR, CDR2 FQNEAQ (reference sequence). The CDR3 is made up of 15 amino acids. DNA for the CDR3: TGTGCCAGCAGCTTGGGCAGGGCAACTAATGAAAAACTGTTTTTT. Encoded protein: CASSLGRATNEKLFF.

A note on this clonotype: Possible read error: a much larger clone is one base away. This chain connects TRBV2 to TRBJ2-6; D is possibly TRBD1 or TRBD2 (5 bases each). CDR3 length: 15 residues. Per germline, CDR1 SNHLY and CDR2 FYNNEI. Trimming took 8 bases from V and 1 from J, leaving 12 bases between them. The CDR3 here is CASELGGSGANVLTF. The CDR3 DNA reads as TGTGCCAGCGAGCTTGGGGGTTCTGGGGCCAACGTCCTGACTTTC.

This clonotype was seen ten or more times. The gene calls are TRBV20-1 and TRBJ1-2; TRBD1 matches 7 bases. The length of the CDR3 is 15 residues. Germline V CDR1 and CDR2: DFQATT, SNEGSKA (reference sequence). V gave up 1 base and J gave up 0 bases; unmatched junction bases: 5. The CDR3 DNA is TGCAGTGCTAGAGGGGGACAGTTGGCTAACTATGGCTACACCTTC. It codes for CSARGGQLANYGYTF.

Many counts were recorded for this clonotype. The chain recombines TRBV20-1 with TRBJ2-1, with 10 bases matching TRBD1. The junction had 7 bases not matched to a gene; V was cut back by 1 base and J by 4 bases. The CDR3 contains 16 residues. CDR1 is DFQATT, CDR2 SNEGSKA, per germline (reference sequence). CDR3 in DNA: TGCAGTGCTAGAGTGGTATTGGGACAGGGGTACAATGAGCAGTTCTTC. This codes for CSARVVLGQGYNEQFF.

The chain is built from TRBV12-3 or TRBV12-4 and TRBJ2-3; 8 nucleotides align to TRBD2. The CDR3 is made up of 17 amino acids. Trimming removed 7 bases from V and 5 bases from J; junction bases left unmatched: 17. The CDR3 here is CASTRGSSGVRGDTQYF. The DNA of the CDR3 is TGTGCCAGCACCCGAGGGAGTAGCGGGGTGCGAGGAGATACGCAGTATTTT.

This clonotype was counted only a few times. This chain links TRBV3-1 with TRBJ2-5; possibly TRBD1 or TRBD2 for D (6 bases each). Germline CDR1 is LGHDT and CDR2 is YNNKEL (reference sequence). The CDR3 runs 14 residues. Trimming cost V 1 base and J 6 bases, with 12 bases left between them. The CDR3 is CASSQVGGGKTQYF. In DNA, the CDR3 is TGTGCCAGCAGCCAAGTGGGGGGCGGGAAGACCCAGTACTTC.

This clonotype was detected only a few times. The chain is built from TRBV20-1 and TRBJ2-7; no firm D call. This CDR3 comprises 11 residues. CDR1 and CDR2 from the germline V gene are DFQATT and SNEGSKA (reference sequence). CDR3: CSPGSGDEQYF. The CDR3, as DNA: TGCAGCCCCGGGTCCGGCGACGAGCAGTACTTC.

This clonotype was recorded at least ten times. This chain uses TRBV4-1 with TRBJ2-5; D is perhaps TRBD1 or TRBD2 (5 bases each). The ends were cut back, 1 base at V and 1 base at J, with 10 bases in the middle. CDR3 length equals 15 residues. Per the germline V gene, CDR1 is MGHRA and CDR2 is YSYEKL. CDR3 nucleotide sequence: TGCGCCAGCAGCCAAGCAGGGACCATCCAAGAGACCCAGTACTTC. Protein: CASSQAGTIQETQYF.

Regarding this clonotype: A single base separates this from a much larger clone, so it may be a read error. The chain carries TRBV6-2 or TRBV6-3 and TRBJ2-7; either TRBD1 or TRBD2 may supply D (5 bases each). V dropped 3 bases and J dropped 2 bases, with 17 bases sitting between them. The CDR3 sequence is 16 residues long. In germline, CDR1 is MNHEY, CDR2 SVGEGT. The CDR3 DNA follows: TGTGCCAGCAGTTATAACGGGGACCTTTATGCCTACGAGCAGTACTTC. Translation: CASSYNGDLYAYEQYF.

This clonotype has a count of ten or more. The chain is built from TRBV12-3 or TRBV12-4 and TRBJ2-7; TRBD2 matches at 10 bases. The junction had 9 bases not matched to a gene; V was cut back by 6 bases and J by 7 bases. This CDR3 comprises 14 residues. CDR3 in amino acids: CASRASGGIGEQYF. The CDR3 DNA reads TGTGCCAGCAGGGCTAGCGGGGGAATTGGGGAGCAGTACTTC.

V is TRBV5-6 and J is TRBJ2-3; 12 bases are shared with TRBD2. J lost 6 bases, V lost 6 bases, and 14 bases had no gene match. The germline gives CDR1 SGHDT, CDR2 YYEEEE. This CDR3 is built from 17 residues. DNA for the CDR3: TGTGCCAGCAACCTTCTAGCGGGGGGGCTAAATGCGGATACGCAGTATTTT. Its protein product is CASNLLAGGLNADTQYF.

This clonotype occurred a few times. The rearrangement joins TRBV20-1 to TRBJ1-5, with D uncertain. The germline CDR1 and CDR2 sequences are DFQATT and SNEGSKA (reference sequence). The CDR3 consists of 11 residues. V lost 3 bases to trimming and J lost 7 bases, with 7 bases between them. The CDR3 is CSASKGQPQHF. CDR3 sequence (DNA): TGCAGTGCTAGTAAGGGCCAGCCCCAGCATTTT.